Each of the 20 T cell receptor beta chains below was sequenced from the same sample in a study of CD8 T cells in Susac syndrome. RNA in amounts of roughly 0.45 to 1 ug was reverse transcribed with random hexamers. TCRdb passed the immunoSEQ multiplex PCR reads through MiXCR, listing each CDR3 protein once. The sample includes tens of thousands of distinct CDR3 sequences, around nine tenths of them seen just once. Sequencing input: CD8+ T cells from PBMCs. These receptors originate from a human donor in good health.

The chain joins TRBV3-1 to TRBJ2-5, with D perhaps matching TRBD2 (5 bases). Trimming took off 0 bases at V and 5 bases at J, with 19 bases between the two ends. This CDR3 spans 17 amino acids. Germline CDR1 and CDR2: LGHDT and YNNKEL (reference sequence). The CDR3 bases are TGTGCCAGCAGCCAAGATCCGTCAGACGTTGGCGGGGAGACCCAGTACTTC. Protein product: CASSQDPSDVGGETQYF.

The V and J genes are TRBV7-8 and TRBJ2-1; a possible D gene is TRBD2 (5 bases). V gave up 7 bases and J gave up 9 bases, with 16 bases separating them. Per germline, CDR1 SGHVS and CDR2 FQNEAQ. The CDR3 is 13 residues long. The CDR3 is CASIPLEDREQFF. The CDR3 DNA reads as TGTGCCAGCATCCCCCTGGAGGATCGTGAGCAGTTCTTC.

V usage is TRBV30 and J usage is TRBJ1-2; 8 bases are a match to TRBD1. Per the germline V gene, CDR1 is GTSNPN and CDR2 is SVGIG (reference sequence). The V segment lost 5 bases and the J segment 4 bases; nucleotides outside the gene matches: 6. The CDR3 sequence is 13 residues long. The CDR3 DNA reads as TGTGCCTGGGGACCGGACAGGGTCTATGGCTACACCTTC. Encoded protein: CAWGPDRVYGYTF.

This clonotype has a single count. This chain connects TRBV7-6 to TRBJ2-1; possible D gene TRBD1, 6 bases. V gave up 0 bases and J gave up 4 bases, with 10 bases separating them. Per the germline V gene, CDR1 is SGHVS and CDR2 is FNYEAQ. This CDR3 contains 15 residues. For the CDR3, the DNA is TGTGCCAGCAGCTTAGCCTCTCAGGGGTACAATGAGCAGTTCTTC. Translating it yields CASSLASQGYNEQFF.

The rearrangement uses TRBV7-9 and TRBJ2-6; TRBD1 aligns across 7 bases. The trim removed 5 bases at V and 2 bases at J, leaving 9 bases unmatched. CDR3 length equals 17 residues. The V gene's germline CDR1 is SEHNR and CDR2 FQNEAQ (reference sequence). CDR3 region: CASSPGTETPGANVLTF. The DNA for the CDR3 is TGTGCCAGCAGCCCAGGGACAGAAACTCCTGGGGCCAACGTCCTGACTTTC.

This chain uses TRBV18 with TRBJ2-4, with 7 positions matching TRBD2. This CDR3 has 15 amino acids. Germline CDR1 KGHSH, CDR2 LQKENI. V shed 4 bases and J 0 bases; nucleotides not matched to a gene: 3. The CDR3 bases are TGTGCCAGCTCACGGGGGGGACTAGCCAAAAACATTCAGTACTTC. Translation gives CASSRGGLAKNIQYF. Looking up the rest from reference TRBV18 and TRBJ2-4 gives the full variable domain: NAGVMQNPRHLVRRRGQEARLRCSPMKGHSHVYWYRQLPEEGLKFMVYLQKENIIDESGMPKERFSAEFPKEGPSILRIQQVVRGDSAAYFCASSRGGLAKNIQYFGAGTRLSVL.

The chain is built from TRBV7-9 and TRBJ1-5; D not resolved. Per germline, CDR1 SEHNR and CDR2 FQNEAQ (reference sequence). The germline V and J ends were trimmed by 1 base and 7 bases, with 5 bases remaining between them. The CDR3 is 12 residues long. CDR3 sequence: CASSLGRQPQHF. CDR3 sequence (DNA): TGTGCCAGCAGCTTAGGGCGGCAGCCCCAGCATTTT.

The J gene is TRBJ2-5, the V gene TRBV28; a weak D match, TRBD2 (7 bases). The CDR3 loop spans 15 amino acids. Germline V gives CDR1 MDHEN, CDR2 SYDVKM. V was shortened by 5 bases and J by 4 bases, with 17 bases between the two germline ends. CDR3 in amino acids: CASSGRGADGETQYF. In nucleotides, the CDR3 is TGTGCCAGCAGTGGCCGGGGGGCGGATGGAGAGACCCAGTACTTC. Full variable domain (rest looked up from reference TRBV28 and TRBJ2-5): DVKVTQSSRYLVKRTGEKVFLECVQDMDHENMFWYRQDPGLGLRLIYFSYDVKMKEKGDIPEGYSVSREKKERFSLILESASTNQTSMYLCASSGRGADGETQYFGPGTRLLVL.

This chain uses TRBV6-5 with TRBJ2-1; TRBD2 aligns across 13 bases. This CDR3 region has 15 residues. The germline V gene has CDR1 MNHEY and CDR2 SVGAGI. J gave up 8 bases and V 6 bases, and 7 bases lay outside the gene matches. This CDR3 reads CASRERTSGGYEQFF. The CDR3 DNA sequence: TGTGCCAGCAGAGAACGGACTAGCGGGGGCTATGAGCAGTTCTTC.

This chain connects TRBV10-3 to TRBJ2-5; D remains ambiguous. From germline, CDR1 is ENHRY and CDR2 SYGVKD. CDR3 length equals 14 residues. V lost 2 bases and J lost 3, with 10 bases in between. CDR3 coding DNA: TGTGCCATCAGTGAGAGGCTGGCTGAAGAGACCCAGTACTTC. Its protein is CAISERLAEETQYF.

The chain is built from TRBV7-7 and TRBJ2-7, with no clear D. CDR3 length: 15 residues. Germline V gives CDR1 SSHAT, CDR2 FNYEAQ (reference sequence). V shed 1 base and J shed 2 bases, with 12 bases lying between them. The CDR3 DNA follows: TGTGCCAGCAGCTTAGGGGAAGGGCCAGCCTACGAGCAGTACTTC. It codes for CASSLGEGPAYEQYF.

The rearrangement uses TRBV4-3 and TRBJ1-1; D not certain. Germline V gives CDR1 LGHNA, CDR2 YSLEER. Trimming stripped 3 bases from V and 1 base from J, with 0 bases between. CDR3 length: 11 amino acids. The CDR3 DNA reads as TGCGCCAGCAGCCAGAACACTGAAGCTTTCTTT. Translated, it gives CASSQNTEAFF.

J is TRBJ2-2 and V is TRBV7-9, with D uncertain. The V gene's germline CDR1 is SEHNR and CDR2 FQNEAQ (reference sequence). Deletions cut 7 bases from V and 9 bases from J, with 9 bases between. This CDR3 comprises 11 residues. The DNA for the CDR3 is TGTGCCAGCACCCTAGGCTGGGAGCTGTTTTTT. As protein: CASTLGWELFF.

The V and J genes are TRBV12-3 or TRBV12-4 and TRBJ1-2; D is unresolved. The CDR3 covers 12 residues. With 3 bases removed from V and 0 bases from J, the gap between germline ends came to 2 bases. CDR3 nucleotides: TGTGCCAGCAGTTTGTCTAACTATGGCTACACCTTC. This sequence encodes CASSLSNYGYTF.

This clonotype has only one observation. The chain recombines TRBV29-1 with TRBJ2-7; D not resolved. Germline V lookup: CDR1 SQVTM, CDR2 ANQGSEA. With 0 bases removed from V and 1 base from J, the gap between germline ends came to 7 bases. This CDR3 comprises 13 residues. The CDR3 DNA follows: TGCAGCGTTGAAGATTTCGGGTCCTACGAGCAGTACTTC. Amino acids: CSVEDFGSYEQYF.

CDR3 in amino acids: CASRKGSDHYNEQFF. The CDR3 DNA reads as TGCGCCAGCAGGAAAGGATCGGACCATTATAATGAGCAGTTCTTC. This rearrangement joins TRBV5-1 to TRBJ2-1; D gene ambiguous. V was pared by 5 bases and J by 7 bases, with 19 bases between. The CDR3 spans 15 residues. Germline V CDR1 and CDR2: SGHRS, YFSETQ. Variable domain in full (rest from reference TRBV5-1 and TRBJ2-1): KAGVTQTPRYLIKTRGQQVTLSCSPISGHRSVSWYQQTPGQGLQFLFEYFSETQRNKGNFPGRFSGRQFSNSRSEMNVSTLELGDSALYLCASRKGSDHYNEQFFGPGTRLTVL.

The V gene is TRBV7-2, the J gene TRBJ2-1, with 10 positions matching TRBD2. V gave up 1 base and J gave up 10 bases; unmatched junction bases: 16. Germline V gene lookup returns CDR1 SGHTA and CDR2 FQGNSA. The CDR3 spans 18 residues. The CDR3, as DNA: TGTGCCAGCAGCTTAGGGCCTAGCGGGAGTCCCCCACTTTGGGAGCAGTTCTTC. It is translated as CASSLGPSGSPPLWEQFF.

V and J are TRBV7-9 and TRBJ1-1; D is perhaps TRBD1 (5 bases). CDR1 and CDR2 from the germline V gene are SEHNR and FQNEAQ (reference sequence). Trimming stripped 7 bases from V and 3 bases from J, with 18 bases between. There are 15 residues in the CDR3. The CDR3 sequence is CASTRGRGKDTEAFF. In DNA, the CDR3 is TGTGCCAGCACGCGAGGGAGGGGTAAGGACACTGAAGCTTTCTTT.

The V gene is TRBV5-1, the J gene TRBJ1-2; tentative D call: TRBD1 (5 bases). From germline, CDR1 is SGHRS and CDR2 YFSETQ. Trimming removed 2 bases from V and 4 bases from J, with 12 bases in between. This CDR3 comprises 14 residues. CDR3 bases: TGCGCCAGCAGCTTCGGGGGGGATGGCTATGGCTACACCTTC. Encoded protein: CASSFGGDGYGYTF.

The chain links TRBV2 to TRBJ2-2; 8 bases agree with TRBD1. Germline V CDR1 and CDR2: SNHLY, FYNNEI. The length of the CDR3 is 17 residues. Trimming at V came to 3 bases and at J to 3 bases, leaving 9 bases not matched to a gene. The CDR3, as DNA: TGTGCCAGCAGTGAGGGGACAGGAGCTCCCTACACCGGGGAGCTGTTTTTT. The encoded protein is CASSEGTGAPYTGELFF.